This T cell receptor (beta chain) was obtained from a study of T-cell reconstitution after alpha-beta-depleted transplantation in children. Study results and limitations: The authors attributed T-cell counts and diversity one year after transplant mostly to newly produced T cells. There were reportedly several hundred expanded graft clones from which alpha-beta T cells came about two months after transplant. Surviving recipient T cells and thymic progenitors accounted for the high day-60 TCRbeta diversity observed in some patients.

The CDR3 is 14 residues long. Germline lookup yields CDR1 SGDLS and CDR2 YYNGEE. V was shortened by 0 bases and J by 8 bases, with 11 bases between the two germline ends. This clonotype was recorded many times. As yet, its antigen is unknown. As it was prepared, the TCRbeta library received unique molecular identifiers. MiXCR, applied by TCRdb to the PCR reads, yields one record per CDR3 protein. This repertoire shows around 670,000 distinct CDR3 sequences, about an eighth found once; its top ten account for 0.65% to 0.9%. Sample: PBMCs, taken before TCRalphabeta/CD19-depleted stem cell transplant. This receptor was identified in a girl aged 2-9 years with congenital amegakaryocytic thrombocytopenia, due to receive a stem cell transplant. This rearrangement joins TRBV9 to TRBJ2-2, with D possibly being TRBD1 (5 bases). CDR3 in DNA: TGTGCCAGCAGCGTAGAAAGGGGATTTGGGGAGCTGTTTTTT. Amino acids: CASSVERGFGELFF.